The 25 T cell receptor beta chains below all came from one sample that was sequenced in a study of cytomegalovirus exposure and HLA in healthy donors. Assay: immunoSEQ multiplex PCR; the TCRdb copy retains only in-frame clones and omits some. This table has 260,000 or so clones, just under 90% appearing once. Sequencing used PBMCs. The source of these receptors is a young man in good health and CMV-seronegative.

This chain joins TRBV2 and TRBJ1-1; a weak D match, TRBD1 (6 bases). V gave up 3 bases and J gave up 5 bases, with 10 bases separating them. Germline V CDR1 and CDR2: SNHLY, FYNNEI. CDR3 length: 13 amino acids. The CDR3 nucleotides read TGTGCCAGCAGTGACAGGGGAGAGACTGAAGCTTTCTTT. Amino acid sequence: CASSDRGETEAFF.

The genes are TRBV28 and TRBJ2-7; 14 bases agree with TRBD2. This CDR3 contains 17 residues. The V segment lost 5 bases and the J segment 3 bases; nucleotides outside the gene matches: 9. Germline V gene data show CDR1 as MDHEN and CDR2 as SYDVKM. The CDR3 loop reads CASSTGTSGGPLYEQYF. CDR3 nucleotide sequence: TGTGCCAGCAGTACCGGGACTAGCGGGGGACCGCTCTACGAGCAGTACTTC.

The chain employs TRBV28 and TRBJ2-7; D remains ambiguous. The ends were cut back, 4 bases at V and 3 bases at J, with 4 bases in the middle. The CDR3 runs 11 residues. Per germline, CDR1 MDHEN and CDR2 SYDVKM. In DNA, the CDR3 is TGTGCCAGCAGTTATAGCTACGAGCAGTACTTC. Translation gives CASSYSYEQYF.

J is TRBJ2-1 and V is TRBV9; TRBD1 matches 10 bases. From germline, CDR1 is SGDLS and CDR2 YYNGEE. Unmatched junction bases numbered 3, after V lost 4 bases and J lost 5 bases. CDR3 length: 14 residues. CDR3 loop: CASSPTGGNNEQFF. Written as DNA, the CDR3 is TGTGCCAGCAGCCCGACAGGGGGCAACAATGAGCAGTTCTTC. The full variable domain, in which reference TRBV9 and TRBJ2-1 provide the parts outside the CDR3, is DSGVTQTPKHLITATGQRVTLRCSPRSGDLSVYWYQQSLDQGLQFLIQYYNGEERAKGNILERFSAQQFPDLHSELNLSSLELGDSALYFCASSPTGGNNEQFFGPGTRLTVL.

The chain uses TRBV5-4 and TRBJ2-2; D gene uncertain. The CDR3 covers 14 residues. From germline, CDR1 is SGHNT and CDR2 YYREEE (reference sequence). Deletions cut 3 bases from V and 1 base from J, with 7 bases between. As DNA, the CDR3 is TGTGCCAGCAGCTACATCCTGAACACCGGGGAGCTGTTTTTT. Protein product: CASSYILNTGELFF.

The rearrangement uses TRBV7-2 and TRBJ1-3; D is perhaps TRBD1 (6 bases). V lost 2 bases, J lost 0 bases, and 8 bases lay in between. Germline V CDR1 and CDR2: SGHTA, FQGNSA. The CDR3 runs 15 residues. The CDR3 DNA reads TGTGCCAGCAGCTTAACAGGGAGCTCTGGAAACACCATATATTTT. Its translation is CASSLTGSSGNTIYF. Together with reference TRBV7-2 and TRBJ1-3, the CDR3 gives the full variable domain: GAGVSQSPSNKVTEKGKDVELRCDPISGHTALYWYRQSLGQGLEFLIYFQGNSAPDKSGLPSDRFSAERTGGSVSTLTIQRTQQEDSAVYLCASSLTGSSGNTIYFGEGSWLTVV.

CDR3 residues: CASIGRGDTQYF. CDR3 sequence (DNA): TGTGCCAGTATTGGGCGCGGGGATACGCAGTATTTT. V gene TRBV19 combines with J gene TRBJ2-3; TRBD2 is a possible D gene (5 bases). Trimming stripped 7 bases from V and 6 bases from J, with 11 bases between. Germline V CDR1 and CDR2: LNHDA, SQIVND (reference sequence). CDR3 length: 12 amino acids.

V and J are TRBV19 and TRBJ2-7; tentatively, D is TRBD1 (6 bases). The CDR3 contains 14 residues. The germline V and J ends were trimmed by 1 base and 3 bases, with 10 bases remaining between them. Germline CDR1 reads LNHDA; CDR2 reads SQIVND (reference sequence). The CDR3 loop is CASSIAGHIYEQYF. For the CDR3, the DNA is TGTGCCAGTAGTATAGCGGGACACATCTACGAGCAGTACTTC.

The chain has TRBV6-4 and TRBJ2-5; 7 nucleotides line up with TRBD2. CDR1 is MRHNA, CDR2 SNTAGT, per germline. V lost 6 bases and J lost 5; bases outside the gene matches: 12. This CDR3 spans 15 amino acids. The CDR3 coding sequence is TGTGCCAGCAGAACCGGGACTAACAAAGGGGAGACCCAGTACTTC. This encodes CASRTGTNKGETQYF.

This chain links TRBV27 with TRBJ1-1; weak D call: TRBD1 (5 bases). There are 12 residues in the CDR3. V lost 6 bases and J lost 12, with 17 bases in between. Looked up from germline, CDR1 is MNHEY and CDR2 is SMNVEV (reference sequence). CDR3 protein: CASRQGAGLTFF. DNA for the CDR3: TGTGCCAGCAGGCAAGGGGCAGGGCTTACTTTCTTT.

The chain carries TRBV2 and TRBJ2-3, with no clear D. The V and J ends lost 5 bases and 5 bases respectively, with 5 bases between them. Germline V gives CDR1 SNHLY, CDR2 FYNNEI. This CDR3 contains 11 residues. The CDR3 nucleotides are TGTGCCAGCAGTCTAGAAGATACGCAGTATTTT. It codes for CASSLEDTQYF.

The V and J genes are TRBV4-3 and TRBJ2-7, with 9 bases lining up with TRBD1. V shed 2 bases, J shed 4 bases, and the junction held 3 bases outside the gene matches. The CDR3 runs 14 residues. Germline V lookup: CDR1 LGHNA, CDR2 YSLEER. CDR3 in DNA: TGCGCCAGCAGCCAATCGACAGGGGGATACGAGCAGTACTTC. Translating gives CASSQSTGGYEQYF.

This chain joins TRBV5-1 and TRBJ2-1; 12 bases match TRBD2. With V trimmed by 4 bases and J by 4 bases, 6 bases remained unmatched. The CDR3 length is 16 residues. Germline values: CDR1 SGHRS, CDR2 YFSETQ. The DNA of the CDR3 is TGCGCCAGCAGCCCGAGGACTAGCGGGGCATACAATGAGCAGTTCTTC. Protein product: CASSPRTSGAYNEQFF.

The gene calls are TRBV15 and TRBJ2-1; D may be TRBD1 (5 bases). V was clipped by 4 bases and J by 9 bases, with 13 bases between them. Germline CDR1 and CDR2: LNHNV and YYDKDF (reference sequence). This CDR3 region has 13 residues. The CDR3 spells CATSTGQGGEQFF. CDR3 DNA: TGTGCCACCAGCACCGGACAAGGTGGTGAGCAGTTCTTC. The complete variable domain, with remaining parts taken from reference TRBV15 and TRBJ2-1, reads DAMVIQNPRYQVTQFGKPVTLSCSQTLNHNVMYWYQQKSSQAPKLLFHYYDKDFNNEADTPDNFQSRRPNTSFCFLDIRSPGLGDTAMYLCATSTGQGGEQFFGPGTRLTVL.

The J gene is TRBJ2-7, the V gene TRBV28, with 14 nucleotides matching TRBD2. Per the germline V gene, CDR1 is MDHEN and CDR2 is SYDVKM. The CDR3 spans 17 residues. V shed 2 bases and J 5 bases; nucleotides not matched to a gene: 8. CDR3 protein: CASSLPHPGLAGDEQYF. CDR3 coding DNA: TGTGCCAGCAGTTTACCCCACCCGGGACTAGCGGGAGACGAGCAGTACTTC. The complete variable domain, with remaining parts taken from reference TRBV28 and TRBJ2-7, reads DVKVTQSSRYLVKRTGEKVFLECVQDMDHENMFWYRQDPGLGLRLIYFSYDVKMKEKGDIPEGYSVSREKKERFSLILESASTNQTSMYLCASSLPHPGLAGDEQYFGPGTRLTVT.

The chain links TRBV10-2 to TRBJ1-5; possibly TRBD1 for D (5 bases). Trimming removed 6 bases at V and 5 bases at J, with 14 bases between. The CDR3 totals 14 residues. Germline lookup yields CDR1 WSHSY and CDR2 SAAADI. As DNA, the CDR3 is TGCGCCAGCAGCGTTGACAGTAATGATCAGCCCCAGCATTTT. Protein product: CASSVDSNDQPQHF.

In DNA, the CDR3 is TGTGCCACCTCGCCCGGGACTAGCGGGGTTAATGAGCAGTTCTTC. Amino acid sequence: CATSPGTSGVNEQFF. The chain joins TRBV2 to TRBJ2-1; 13 bases agree with TRBD2. The CDR3 covers 15 residues. Germline V lookup: CDR1 SNHLY, CDR2 FYNNEI. V lost 10 bases to trimming and J lost 7 bases; unmatched junction nucleotides: 10.

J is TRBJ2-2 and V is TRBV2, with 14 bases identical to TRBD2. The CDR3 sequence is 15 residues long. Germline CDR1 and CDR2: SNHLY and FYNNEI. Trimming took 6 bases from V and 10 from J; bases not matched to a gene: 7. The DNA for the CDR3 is TGTGCCAGCAGCGGGGGACTAGCGGGGGTTAAGGAGCTGTTTTTT. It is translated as CASSGGLAGVKELFF.

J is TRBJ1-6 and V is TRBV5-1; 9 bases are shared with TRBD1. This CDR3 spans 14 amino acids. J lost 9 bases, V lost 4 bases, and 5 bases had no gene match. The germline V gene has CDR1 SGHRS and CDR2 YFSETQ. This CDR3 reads CASSLGQGSSPLHF. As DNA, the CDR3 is TGCGCCAGCAGCCTGGGACAGGGTAGTTCACCCCTCCACTTT.

CDR3 residues: CASSLYGLAGEGTDTQYF. As DNA, the CDR3 is TGTGCCAGCAGCTTATATGGACTAGCGGGAGAGGGCACAGATACGCAGTATTTT. V gene TRBV13 combines with J gene TRBJ2-3, with TRBD2 matching 13 bases. Germline V gives CDR1 PRHDT, CDR2 FYEKMQ (reference sequence). The V gene end was trimmed by 2 bases and the J gene end by 1 base; junction bases not matched to a gene: 6. The CDR3 is 18 residues long.

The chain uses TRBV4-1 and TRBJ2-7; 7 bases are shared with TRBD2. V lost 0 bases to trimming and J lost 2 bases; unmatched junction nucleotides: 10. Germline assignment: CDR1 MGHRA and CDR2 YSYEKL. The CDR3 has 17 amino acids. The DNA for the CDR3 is TGCGCCAGCAGCCAAGATATACGGCTAGCGGACCCCTACGAGCAGTACTTC. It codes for CASSQDIRLADPYEQYF.

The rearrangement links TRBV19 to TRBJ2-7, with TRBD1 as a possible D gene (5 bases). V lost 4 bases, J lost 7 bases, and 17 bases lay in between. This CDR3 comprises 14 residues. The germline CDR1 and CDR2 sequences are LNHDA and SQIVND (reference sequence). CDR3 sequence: CASSTTQTVREQYF. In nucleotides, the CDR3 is TGTGCCAGTAGTACTACTCAGACAGTAAGGGAGCAGTACTTC.

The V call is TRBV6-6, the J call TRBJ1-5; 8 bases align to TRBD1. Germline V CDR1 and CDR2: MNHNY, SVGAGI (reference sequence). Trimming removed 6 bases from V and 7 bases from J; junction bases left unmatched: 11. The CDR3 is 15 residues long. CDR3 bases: TGTGCCAGCAGCCCGAATAGACAGGGGAGACAGCCCCAGCATTTT. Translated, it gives CASSPNRQGRQPQHF.

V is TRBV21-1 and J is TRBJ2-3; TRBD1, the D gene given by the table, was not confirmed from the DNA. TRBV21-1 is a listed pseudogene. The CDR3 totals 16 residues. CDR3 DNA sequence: TGTGCCAGCAGCAAAATGACAGCTGATAGCACAGATACGCAGTATTTT. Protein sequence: CASSKMTADSTDTQYF.

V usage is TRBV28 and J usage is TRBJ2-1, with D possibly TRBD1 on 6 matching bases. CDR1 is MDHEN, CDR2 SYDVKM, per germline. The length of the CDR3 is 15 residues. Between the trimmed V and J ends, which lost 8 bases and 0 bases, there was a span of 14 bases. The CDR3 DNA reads TGTGCCAGCTATGCAGGGGATAGCTCCTACAATGAGCAGTTCTTC. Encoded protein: CASYAGDSSYNEQFF.